The 26 T cell receptor beta chains reported below all come from one sample, sequenced in a study of cytotoxic CD8 clonotypes in ibrutinib-treated CLL. Method: immunoSEQ multiplex PCR; TCRdb's copy keeps in-frame clones and lacks some. The sample shows some 140,000 clones, roughly 83% of them seen only once. Sequences were derived from PBMCs, sampled after 12 months of ibrutinib treatment. The receptors shown here come from a human donor with chronic lymphocytic leukemia.

The gene calls are TRBV27 and TRBJ2-7, with D perhaps assigned TRBD1 or TRBD2 (5 bases each). This CDR3 has 14 residues. Germline V CDR1 and CDR2: MNHEY, SMNVEV (reference sequence). The germline V and J ends were trimmed by 5 bases and 1 base, with 12 bases remaining between them. CDR3 nucleotide sequence: TGTGCCAGCAGTATTCGGGACCTGTCCTACGAGCAGTACTTC. Protein sequence: CASSIRDLSYEQYF.

This sequence joins TRBV10-1 and TRBJ2-7; no clear D gene. V lost 5 bases and J 7 bases, leaving 9 bases between the germline ends. The CDR3 length is 11 residues. Germline CDR1 is WNHNN and CDR2 is SYGVQD (reference sequence). The CDR3 sequence is CASSRNGEQYF. In nucleotides, the CDR3 is TGCGCCAGCAGTCGAAACGGGGAGCAGTACTTC.

The chain couples TRBV2 to TRBJ1-2; possible D gene TRBD1, 5 bases. V shed 7 bases and J shed 5 bases, with 17 bases lying between them. CDR3 size: 14 residues. CDR1 and CDR2 from the germline V gene are SNHLY and FYNNEI. CDR3 sequence: CASKVTGEGYGYTF. Here the CDR3 DNA reads TGTGCCAGCAAGGTGACTGGAGAGGGGTATGGCTACACCTTC.

This clone counts as medium-sized. The chain recombines TRBV9 with TRBJ2-7; 10 bases line up with TRBD1. V gave up 0 bases and J gave up 3 bases; unmatched junction bases: 3. In germline, CDR1 is SGDLS, CDR2 YYNGEE. The CDR3 totals 15 residues. This CDR3 is CASSVAGTGVYEQYF. In DNA form, the CDR3 reads TGTGCCAGCAGCGTAGCGGGGACAGGGGTCTACGAGCAGTACTTC.

The chain employs TRBV5-1 and TRBJ2-2; TRBD2 agrees at 8 bases. Germline trimming cut 5 bases from V and 4 bases from J; bases unmatched to any gene: 10. The germline V gene encodes CDR1 SGHRS and CDR2 YFSETQ. The CDR3 length is 16 residues. The CDR3 spells CASRYSVSGTTGELFF. As DNA, the CDR3 is TGCGCCAGCAGATACAGTGTTAGCGGGACCACCGGGGAGCTGTTTTTT.

This chain uses TRBV7-6 with TRBJ2-7; 7 bases align to TRBD2. The CDR3 is 15 amino acids. Germline values: CDR1 SGHVS, CDR2 FNYEAQ. V lost 1 base, J lost 2 bases, and 5 bases stayed unmatched. CDR3 nucleotide sequence: TGTGCCAGCAGCTTAGTCGGCGGGAGTGCCTACGAGCAGTACTTC. As protein: CASSLVGGSAYEQYF. Full variable domain (outside the CDR3, taken from reference TRBV7-6 and TRBJ2-7): GAGVSQSPRYKVTKRGQDVALRCDPISGHVSLYWYRQALGQGPEFLTYFNYEAQQDKSGLPNDRFSAERPEGSISTLTIQRTEQRDSAMYRCASSLVGGSAYEQYFGPGTRLTVT.

This chain connects TRBV7-2 to TRBJ2-1; D may be TRBD1 or TRBD2 (5 bases each). The CDR3 totals 14 residues. The ends were cut back, 7 bases at V and 0 bases at J, with 10 bases in the middle. Germline CDR1 is SGHTA and CDR2 is FQGNSA. CDR3 in DNA: TGTGCCAGCACCCGGGACGACTCCTACAATGAGCAGTTCTTC. It yields the protein CASTRDDSYNEQFF.

This chain connects TRBV5-5 to TRBJ2-1; D call uncertain. V was shortened by 0 bases and J by 9 bases, with 10 bases between the two germline ends. This CDR3 is built from 13 residues. The germline V gene encodes CDR1 SGHKS and CDR2 YYEKEE (reference sequence). CDR3 bases: TGTGCCAGCAGCTTGGACATCGCAAGTGAGCAGTTCTTC. Encoded protein: CASSLDIASEQFF.

The chain is built from TRBV19 and TRBJ2-3, with no clear D. The V end was cut by 2 bases, the J end by 2 bases, with 8 bases between. Germline CDR1 LNHDA, CDR2 SQIVND (reference sequence). The CDR3 has 14 amino acids. CDR3 bases: TGTGCCAGTAGTATATCCGAGATCACAGATACGCAGTATTTT. Residues: CASSISEITDTQYF.

The chain joins TRBV6-5 to TRBJ2-7, with unresolved D. V was trimmed by 3 bases and J by 6 bases, leaving 6 bases between them. Germline-derived CDR1 and CDR2 are MNHEY and SVGAGI. The CDR3 length is 11 residues. The CDR3 DNA follows: TGTGCCAGCAGTTATCACCGCGAGCAGTACTTC. It is translated as CASSYHREQYF.

The chain links TRBV7-3 to TRBJ1-5, with D uncertain. Germline-derived CDR1 and CDR2 are SGHTA and FQGTGA. This CDR3 is 13 amino acids long. The V end lost 5 bases, the J end lost 1 base, and 6 bases lay between the germline ends. The CDR3 loop reads CASSRGSNQPQHF. Written as DNA, the CDR3 is TGTGCCAGCAGCCGTGGGAGCAATCAGCCCCAGCATTTT.

V usage is TRBV7-2 and J usage is TRBJ2-3; a weak D match, TRBD2 (5 bases). Germline CDR1 and CDR2: SGHTA and FQGNSA. V was clipped by 3 bases and J by 2 bases, with 15 bases between them. The CDR3 contains 16 residues. CDR3 nucleotide sequence: TGTGCCAGCAGCTTCGGGGTATCCCCTTCCACAGATACGCAGTATTTT. This gives the protein CASSFGVSPSTDTQYF.

This clone was recorded a few times. The rearrangement joins TRBV21-1 to TRBJ2-1; TRBD2, the table's D call, was not compared with the DNA. TRBV21-1 constitutes a pseudogene. The CDR3 extends over 16 amino acids. CDR3 DNA: TGTGCCAGCAGCGCAGGGGGACTAGCGGATATCAATGAGCAGTTCTTC. Translating gives CASSAGGLADINEQFF.

This chain joins TRBV10-2 and TRBJ1-5; the match to TRBD1 covers 7 bases. CDR1 and CDR2 from the germline V gene are WSHSY and SAAADI. CDR3 length: 16 amino acids. V was pared by 0 bases and J by 1 base, with 3 bases of the junction left unmatched. The CDR3 loop is CASSESGGASNQPQHF. CDR3 in DNA: TGCGCCAGCAGTGAGTCAGGGGGCGCGAGCAATCAGCCCCAGCATTTT.

The chain combines TRBV5-1 with TRBJ2-3, with D hard to call. Deletions cut 0 bases from V and 0 bases from J, with 8 bases between. The CDR3 runs 15 residues. The V gene's germline CDR1 is SGHRS and CDR2 YFSETQ. CDR3 amino acids: CASSLGWRSTDTQYF. The CDR3, as DNA: TGCGCCAGCAGCTTGGGGTGGCGGAGCACAGATACGCAGTATTTT.

V gene TRBV7-9 combines with J gene TRBJ1-2; perhaps TRBD1 as D (5 bases). Trimming removed 5 bases from V and 0 bases from J, with 19 bases in between. CDR1 is SEHNR, CDR2 FQNEAQ, per germline (reference sequence). This CDR3 region has 17 residues. CDR3 in amino acids: CASSPQGRNQANYGYTF. The CDR3 DNA reads TGTGCCAGCAGCCCTCAGGGACGAAACCAAGCTAACTATGGCTACACCTTC.

This clone was counted between two and nine times. The chain is built from TRBV6-1 and TRBJ2-7, with D possibly matching TRBD2 (6 bases). This CDR3 comprises 15 residues. V was cut by 0 bases and J by 0 bases, with 9 bases left in between. Germline CDR1 reads MNHNS; CDR2 reads SASEGT. The CDR3 loop reads CASSEAGTRSYEQYF. The CDR3 region has the DNA TGTGCCAGCAGTGAAGCCGGGACTCGCTCCTACGAGCAGTACTTC.

The DNA of the CDR3 is TGTGCCAGCAGCTTTCTAGCGCCAAGCACAGATACGCAGTATTTT. It codes for CASSFLAPSTDTQYF. This chain links TRBV11-1 with TRBJ2-3, with D tentatively TRBD2 (6 bases). Germline loops: CDR1 SGHAT, CDR2 FQDESV (reference sequence). Between the trimmed V and J ends, which lost 3 bases and 0 bases, there was a span of 10 bases. The CDR3 sequence is 15 residues long.

The chain has TRBV4-3 and TRBJ2-2; 15 bases align to TRBD2. The J segment lost 0 bases and the V segment lost 3 bases, leaving 8 bases of the junction unmatched. Germline V gene lookup returns CDR1 LGHNA and CDR2 YSLEER. CDR3 length: 20 amino acids. The CDR3 here is CASSQGLAGGWIANTGELFF. CDR3 sequence (DNA): TGCGCCAGCAGCCAGGGACTAGCGGGAGGCTGGATAGCGAACACCGGGGAGCTGTTTTTT.

The V gene is TRBV6-1, the J gene TRBJ2-1; D might be TRBD2 (6 bases). Trimming pared 1 base from V and 8 bases from J, leaving 18 bases between. This CDR3 contains 16 residues. Germline loops: CDR1 MNHNS, CDR2 SASEGT. As DNA, the CDR3 is TGTGCCAGCAGTGAAGGGGTGGCTGGAGGGCCATATGAGCAGTTCTTC. It is translated as CASSEGVAGGPYEQFF.

This chain links TRBV9 with TRBJ2-3; the D gene is possibly TRBD2 (6 bases). Germline CDR1 reads SGDLS; CDR2 reads YYNGEE. V lost 7 bases, J lost 5 bases, and 17 bases lay in between. CDR3 length equals 14 residues. The CDR3 is CASSKDSGLDTQYF. The CDR3 DNA is TGTGCCAGCTCGAAGGATAGCGGCCTAGATACGCAGTATTTT.

This clone has more than one count but fewer than ten. The chain recombines TRBV13 with TRBJ2-1, with D maybe TRBD2 (6 bases). V dropped 3 bases and J dropped 5 bases, with 11 bases sitting between them. The CDR3 extends over 14 amino acids. Germline CDR1 and CDR2: PRHDT and FYEKMQ (reference sequence). In DNA, the CDR3 is TGTGCCAGCAGCTTTAGGCGGGACCACAATGAGCAGTTCTTC. This gives the protein CASSFRRDHNEQFF.

The rearrangement uses TRBV7-2 and TRBJ2-2; D uncertain. Between the trimmed V and J ends, which lost 4 bases and 3 bases, there was a span of 6 bases. The CDR3 length is 13 residues. Per germline, CDR1 SGHTA and CDR2 FQGNSA. CDR3 sequence: CASSSLDTGELFF. The DNA of the CDR3 is TGTGCCAGCAGCTCTCTAGACACCGGGGAGCTGTTTTTT.

The chain employs TRBV2 and TRBJ1-1, with D perhaps matching TRBD1 (6 bases). The ends were cut back, 2 bases at V and 5 bases at J, with 9 bases in the middle. This CDR3 is 13 amino acids long. Germline V gene data show CDR1 as SNHLY and CDR2 as FYNNEI. The CDR3 spells CASSEQGTTEAFF. The CDR3 DNA is TGTGCCAGCAGTGAACAGGGGACGACTGAAGCTTTCTTT.

The V and J genes are TRBV12-5 and TRBJ1-3; D is possibly TRBD1 (5 bases). CDR1 is LGHNT and CDR2 is FRNRAP in the germline V gene. This CDR3 has 16 amino acids. The V end lost 5 bases, the J end lost 2 bases, and 16 bases lay between the germline ends. CDR3: CASGLPSRGPGNTIYF. The CDR3 region has the DNA TGTGCTAGTGGTCTCCCCTCGAGGGGACCTGGAAACACCATATATTTT.

This sequence joins TRBV18 and TRBJ2-7, with 7 nucleotides matching TRBD1. Germline values: CDR1 KGHSH, CDR2 LQKENI. This CDR3 is built from 14 residues. With V trimmed by 5 bases and J by 2 bases, 6 bases remained unmatched. CDR3 nucleotide sequence: TGTGCCAGCTCAGCGAAGACAGGGACCTACGAGCAGTACTTC. This sequence encodes CASSAKTGTYEQYF. The variable domain in full, with the rest retrieved from reference TRBV18 and TRBJ2-7, is NAGVMQNPRHLVRRRGQEARLRCSPMKGHSHVYWYRQLPEEGLKFMVYLQKENIIDESGMPKERFSAEFPKEGPSILRIQQVVRGDSAAYFCASSAKTGTYEQYFGPGTRLTVT.